Presented here are 28 T cell receptor beta chains from one specimen sequenced in a study of blood T cells in healthy people across ages. Alongside a J-beta primer mix, a sample-barcoded 5' primer served in a second PCR lasting about 7 to 12 cycles. From the 5' RACE reads, TCRdb called clonotypes with MiXCR, one entry per CDR3 protein. Found here are about 1,400,000 distinct CDR3 sequences, around 55% of them singletons; the top ten hold more than 6%. What was sequenced was blood. The receptors originated from a young man in good health.

V usage is TRBV5-6 and J usage is TRBJ2-4, with a weak D call TRBD2 (5 bases). CDR3 length: 15 residues. V was cut by 0 bases and J by 8 bases, with 15 bases left in between. Per germline, CDR1 SGHDT and CDR2 YYEEEE. For the CDR3, the DNA is TGTGCCAGCAGCTTGGAGGAGGCGGCTTGGGACATTCAGTACTTC. Protein product: CASSLEEAAWDIQYF.

Only one count was recorded for this clonotype. The CDR3 region is CASSYELAGDTQYF. Written as DNA, the CDR3 is TGTGCCAGCAGCTACGAACTAGCGGGAGATACGCAGTATTTT. The chain employs TRBV14 and TRBJ2-3, with 9 bases aligning to TRBD2. The CDR3 spans 14 residues. Unmatched junction bases numbered 5, after V lost 5 bases and J lost 5 bases. Germline V gene data show CDR1 as SGHDN and CDR2 as FVKESK.

The V and J genes are TRBV11-2 and TRBJ2-7, with TRBD1 identical over 8 bases. V was clipped by 1 base and J by 3 bases; unmatched bases: 8. This CDR3 has 16 amino acids. The germline gives CDR1 SGHAT, CDR2 FQNNGV. CDR3 nucleotide sequence: TGTGCCAGCAGCTTAGGGCGACAGGGGACCCTCTACGAGCAGTACTTC. This translates into CASSLGRQGTLYEQYF.

The rearrangement links TRBV29-1 to TRBJ1-2, with TRBD1 matching 7 bases. Germline CDR1 reads SQVTM; CDR2 reads ANQGSEA. V was pared by 3 bases and J by 6 bases, with 13 bases of the junction left unmatched. This CDR3 contains 15 residues. Here the CDR3 DNA reads TGCAGCGTTGATAGTTTAATGGGACAGTTAAATGGCTACACCTTC. It translates to CSVDSLMGQLNGYTF.

The table lists this clonotype with a few counts. The chain combines TRBV4-1 with TRBJ2-5; a weak D match, TRBD2 (5 bases). Trimming took 3 bases from V and 5 from J, leaving 16 bases between them. The CDR3 covers 15 residues. CDR1 and CDR2 (germline): MGHRA, YSYEKL. This CDR3 is CASSHGLRMVETQYF. The DNA for the CDR3 is TGCGCCAGCAGCCATGGACTGCGTATGGTTGAGACCCAGTACTTC.

This clonotype was recorded a few times. The genes are TRBV12-5 and TRBJ2-4, with 9 bases lining up with TRBD1. The V and J ends lost 6 bases and 3 bases, in that order; junction bases with no gene match: 6. Germline V gene sequence: CDR1 LGHNT, CDR2 FRNRAP. The CDR3 is 15 residues long. CDR3 sequence (DNA): TGTGCTAGTGGGGACAGGGGTGATAGCAAAAACATTCAGTACTTC. As protein: CASGDRGDSKNIQYF. Combining the CDR3 with reference TRBV12-5 and TRBJ2-4 gives the whole variable domain DARVTQTPRHKVTEMGQEVTMRCQPILGHNTVFWYRQTMMQGLELLAYFRNRAPLDDSGMPKDRFSAEMPDATLATLKIQPSEPRDSAVYFCASGDRGDSKNIQYFGAGTRLSVL.

The V call is TRBV21-1, the J call TRBJ2-1; whether TRBD2, the table's D call, matches the DNA was not checked. TRBV21-1 is a pseudogene locus. The CDR3 is 15 amino acids. CDR3 residues: CASSKARTSLNEQFF. The CDR3 region has the DNA TGTGCCAGCAGCAAAGCGCGGACTAGCCTCAATGAGCAGTTCTTC.

V gene TRBV6-6 combines with J gene TRBJ1-5; the D gene is possibly TRBD1 (6 bases). This CDR3 is 13 amino acids long. Germline V gene sequence: CDR1 MNHNY, CDR2 SVGAGI (reference sequence). V was cut by 8 bases and J by 5 bases, with 13 bases left in between. The CDR3 DNA reads TGTGCCAGCGACAGGCTCGTGGATCAGCCCCAGCATTTT. Translation: CASDRLVDQPQHF.

This sequence joins TRBV25-1 and TRBJ2-5; no firm D call. CDR1 and CDR2 (germline): MGHDK, SYGVNS. V lost 2 bases and J 5 bases, leaving 18 bases between the germline ends. The CDR3 contains 16 residues. The CDR3 sequence is CASSERSVWEVETQYF. CDR3 DNA sequence: TGTGCCAGCAGTGAACGATCCGTGTGGGAAGTGGAGACCCAGTACTTC.

This clonotype was seen only a few times. The gene calls are TRBV29-1 and TRBJ2-7, with TRBD1 identical over 10 bases. J was trimmed by 5 bases and V by 7 bases; bases with no gene match: 11. There are 14 residues in the CDR3. The germline CDR1 and CDR2 sequences are SQVTM and ANQGSEA. In nucleotides, the CDR3 is TGCAGCGCAAGGGGGACAGGGGCCCTCAACGAGCAGTACTTC. This sequence encodes CSARGTGALNEQYF.

There are a few counts of this clonotype. The rearrangement uses TRBV29-1 and TRBJ2-4; perhaps TRBD1 as D (5 bases). The germline gives CDR1 SQVTM, CDR2 ANQGSEA. Trimming removed 0 bases at V and 4 bases at J, with 13 bases between. The CDR3 sequence is 15 residues long. CDR3 DNA sequence: TGCAGCGTTGAAGAATGGACAAACACAAAAAACATTCAGTACTTC. Its protein is CSVEEWTNTKNIQYF.

As regards this clonotype: A read error may explain this, as a much larger clone is one base away. The rearrangement links TRBV6-5 to TRBJ2-6; D unclear. Trimming stripped 8 bases from V and 0 bases from J, with 5 bases between. Germline CDR1 reads MNHEY; CDR2 reads SVGAGI. This CDR3 is 13 amino acids long. The CDR3 region is CASWSSGANVLTF. The CDR3 DNA sequence: TGTGCCAGCTGGAGCTCTGGGGCCAACGTCCTGACTTTC.

The chain uses TRBV7-9 and TRBJ2-1; D gene unclear. The germline V gene has CDR1 SEHNR and CDR2 FQNEAQ (reference sequence). The CDR3 is 15 residues long. The V end lost 2 bases, the J end lost 5 bases, and 13 bases lay between the germline ends. CDR3 in DNA: TGTGCCAGCAGCTTACTTGGGCGGAGAAACAATGAGCAGTTCTTC. This encodes CASSLLGRRNNEQFF.

The rearrangement links TRBV12-3 or TRBV12-4 to TRBJ2-2; 8 bases align to TRBD1. This CDR3 has 13 amino acids. V lost 6 bases to trimming and J lost 5 bases; unmatched junction nucleotides: 2. The chain's CDR3 is CASRRDRTGELFF. The CDR3 region has the DNA TGTGCCAGCAGGAGGGACAGGACCGGGGAGCTGTTTTTT.

The V call is TRBV9, the J call TRBJ2-1; the D gene is possibly TRBD1 (5 bases). The CDR3 loop spans 15 amino acids. Germline V CDR1 and CDR2: SGDLS, YYNGEE. V dropped 0 bases and J dropped 0 bases, with 7 bases sitting between them. CDR3 amino acids: CASSVGTNSYNEQFF. The CDR3 DNA reads TGTGCCAGCAGCGTAGGGACAAACTCCTACAATGAGCAGTTCTTC.

The gene calls are TRBV3-1 and TRBJ1-4; the match to TRBD1 covers 8 bases. Germline V CDR1 and CDR2: LGHDT, YNNKEL (reference sequence). The trim removed 10 bases at V and 5 bases at J, leaving 6 bases unmatched. The CDR3 spans 13 residues. The CDR3 DNA reads as TGTGCCACCAGAGACAGGGGAAATGAAAAACTGTTTTTT. Its protein is CATRDRGNEKLFF.

This sequence joins TRBV3-1 and TRBJ1-1; weak D call: TRBD1 (5 bases). Trimming stripped 5 bases from V and 4 bases from J, with 17 bases between. CDR3 length: 15 amino acids. Germline V gene sequence: CDR1 LGHDT, CDR2 YNNKEL (reference sequence). The CDR3 DNA reads as TGTGCCAGCAGCTCTAGGGGCGCGCGGGGCACTGAAGCTTTCTTT. Its protein product is CASSSRGARGTEAFF.

V usage is TRBV6-1 and J usage is TRBJ1-1; the match to TRBD1 covers 8 bases. The CDR3 is 14 residues long. The V gene end was trimmed by 10 bases and the J gene end by 4 bases; junction bases not matched to a gene: 11. Germline CDR1 reads MNHNS; CDR2 reads SASEGT. The CDR3 spells CANAAGGRVTEAFF. Written as DNA, the CDR3 is TGTGCCAACGCCGCAGGGGGCAGGGTCACTGAAGCTTTCTTT.

This chain links TRBV29-1 with TRBJ2-1; 9 nucleotides agree with TRBD1. V lost 4 bases to trimming and J lost 7 bases; unmatched junction nucleotides: 8. Germline CDR1 reads SQVTM; CDR2 reads ANQGSEA. This CDR3 spans 14 amino acids. CDR3 sequence reads: CSVGAVGTGNEQFF. DNA of the CDR3: TGCAGCGTTGGCGCGGTCGGGACAGGGAATGAGCAGTTCTTC.

This clonotype was counted once. The chain couples TRBV6-2 or TRBV6-3 to TRBJ2-4; 10 positions agree with TRBD2. The J call may be wrong; the DNA end is better matched by TRBJ2-7. CDR3 length: 14 amino acids. Germline V gene lookup returns CDR1 MNHEY and CDR2 SVGEGT. The CDR3 nucleotides are TGTGCCAGCAGCTTAGGACTAGCGGTCTGCGAGCAGTACTTC. The encoded protein is CASSLGLAVCEQYF.

The CDR3 spells CASSRPTWTDYGYTF. The CDR3 DNA is TGTGCCAGCAGTCGACCTACATGGACGGACTATGGCTACACCTTC. This chain connects TRBV6-2 or TRBV6-3 to TRBJ1-2; D is ambiguous. CDR3 length equals 15 residues. Between the trimmed V and J ends, which lost 5 bases and 3 bases, there was a span of 16 bases. Germline lookup yields CDR1 MNHEY and CDR2 SVGEGT.

This clonotype was observed a few times. The rearrangement joins TRBV20-1 to TRBJ2-5, with a possible D match to TRBD2 (5 bases). The V gene lost 7 bases and the J gene lost 1 base, with 10 bases spanning the gap. The CDR3 has 12 residues. From germline, CDR1 is DFQATT and CDR2 SNEGSKA (reference sequence). In DNA form, the CDR3 reads TGCAGTGTATCGGGGAGCCAAGAGACCCAGTACTTC. It is translated as CSVSGSQETQYF.

The chain carries TRBV4-3 and TRBJ1-2; D remains ambiguous. CDR3 length: 15 amino acids. Between the trimmed V and J ends, which lost 3 bases and 6 bases, there was a span of 17 bases. Germline V CDR1 and CDR2: LGHNA, YSLEER. The CDR3 protein is CASSQGRTGVDGYTF. The CDR3 DNA reads TGCGCCAGCAGCCAGGGCCGGACGGGAGTTGATGGCTACACCTTC.

The V gene is TRBV6-1, the J gene TRBJ2-5, with D unresolved. Between the trimmed V and J ends, which lost 2 bases and 4 bases, there was a span of 8 bases. Germline CDR1 reads MNHNS; CDR2 reads SASEGT. The CDR3 has 13 amino acids. In nucleotides, the CDR3 is TGTGCCAGCAGTGAACCGCCCTTAGAGACCCAGTACTTC. Its protein is CASSEPPLETQYF.

This clonotype was detected once. This rearrangement joins TRBV3-1 to TRBJ1-4; D is possibly TRBD1 (6 bases). Per germline, CDR1 LGHDT and CDR2 YNNKEL (reference sequence). The CDR3 is 17 residues long. The V end was cut by 3 bases, the J end by 5 bases, with 19 bases between. The CDR3 DNA sequence: TGTGCCAGCAGCCAGGCCGGGACACCCAAACGGAATGAAAAACTGTTTTTT. Translating gives CASSQAGTPKRNEKLFF.

V is TRBV20-1 and J is TRBJ1-5; possibly TRBD1 for D (5 bases). Trimming took off 0 bases at V and 0 bases at J, with 9 bases between the two ends. The CDR3 runs 15 residues. Germline CDR1 DFQATT, CDR2 SNEGSKA (reference sequence). This chain's CDR3 is CSARDWGSSNQPQHF. The DNA for the CDR3 is TGCAGTGCTAGAGATTGGGGCAGTAGCAATCAGCCCCAGCATTTT.

The chain has TRBV6-1 and TRBJ1-2; tentative D call: TRBD1 (5 bases). Germline V gives CDR1 MNHNS, CDR2 SASEGT. The V end lost 6 bases, the J end lost 8 bases, and 16 bases lay between the germline ends. This CDR3 spans 13 amino acids. CDR3 nucleotide sequence: TGTGCCAGCAGGGGGGAGTTGGGGTTCGGCTACACCTTC. It specifies CASRGELGFGYTF.

The chain couples TRBV29-1 to TRBJ2-7; perhaps TRBD2 as D (6 bases). V lost 0 bases to trimming and J lost 0 bases, with 21 bases between them. Germline V gene lookup returns CDR1 SQVTM and CDR2 ANQGSEA. The CDR3 is 18 amino acids. CDR3 in DNA: TGCAGCGTTGAAGATCTCCGAGGGAAAGGGACTGACTCCTACGAGCAGTACTTC. Protein sequence: CSVEDLRGKGTDSYEQYF.